The clone carrying this T cell receptor beta chain was recorded many times. Its antigen is as yet unknown. Between the trimmed V and J ends, which lost 1 base and 3 bases, there was a span of 7 bases. The V gene's germline CDR1 is DFQATT and CDR2 SNEGSKA (reference sequence). The CDR3 covers 12 residues. The data belong to a study of CD8+CD57+ T cells in acquired aplastic anemia. Overall study context: The mean DNA yield obtained from sorted CD4+ and CD8+ cells came to about 3.2 ug. Researchers reported that healthy donors averaged roughly 10 million reads for CD4+ cells.

Regarding the study as a whole: Patients and controls were found to share some 30 CD8+ CDR3 sequences.

Genomic DNA was employed as the template in profiling TCR beta VDJ and CDR3. TCRdb reprocessed the reads via MiXCR and lists one record per CDR3 protein. The sample includes about 180,000 distinct CDR3 sequences, 46% of them seen just once. The chain couples TRBV20-1 to TRBJ2-7; D ambiguous. The material sequenced was sorted CD4+, CD8+, or CD8+CD57+ T cells (not recorded which) from PBMCs. The clonotype was recovered from a human donor in good health. The CDR3 DNA reads TGCAGTGCTAGAGCATACAGCTACGAGCAGTACTTC. Protein sequence: CSARAYSYEQYF.